This T cell receptor (beta chain) originates from a study of cytomegalovirus exposure and HLA in healthy donors. With regard to this clone: Its antigen is currently unknown.

Findings of the study overall: Prior analysis indicated that the majority of TCR beta V segments exhibited productivity approximately 87% or approximately 30% of the time.

PCR employed 60 Vbeta and 13 Jbeta primers. The data were produced by immunoSEQ multiplex PCR, yet TCRdb's version contains in-frame clones alone and is incomplete. The sample holds around 140,000 clones, around four fifths seen once. Specimen: PBMCs. This sequence was found in a man aged 35-49 years in good health and CMV-seronegative.

CDR3 DNA: TGTGCCACCAGCAGAGATGAGGGACAGGGACCCTTCGAGCAGTACTTC. Its protein is CATSRDEGQGPFEQYF. The V call is TRBV15, the J call TRBJ2-7, with TRBD1 matching 9 bases. Looked up from germline, CDR1 is LNHNV and CDR2 is YYDKDF (reference sequence). J gave up 6 bases and V 0 bases, and 9 bases lay outside the gene matches. The CDR3 sequence is 16 residues long.